Listed below are T cell receptor beta chains from one sample, sequenced in a study of sequential checkpoint blockade in melanoma. Assay used: immunoSEQ multiplex PCR; TCRdb lists only in-frame clones, some missing. This table holds 15,000 to 20,000 clones, approximately 80% found once. Sample: CD8+ T cells sorted from blood (inferred from file names), taken from a patient given nivolumab and ipilimumab in sequence. The source of these receptors is a human donor with melanoma. Each CDR3 is given with its conserved first and last residue. The order of the fields is CDR3 DNA, CDR3 protein, CDR3 length, clone size, J gene, V gene, D gene. The D gene is left open where the match is weak. The size entry is marked missing in some rows and otherwise reads once, few, many or a size class.

DNA: TGTGCCAGCAGCGTCGAGGGACAGGGTAAAGATACGCAGTATTTT; CDR3: CASSVEGQGKDTQYF; length: 15; size: NA; J: TRBJ2-3; V: TRBV9; D: TRBD1
DNA: TGCAGCGTGCTGGGACTAAACTACAATGAGCAGTTCTTC; CDR3: CSVLGLNYNEQFF; length: 13; size: NA; J: TRBJ2-1; V: TRBV29-1; D: TRBD2
DNA: TGTGCCAGCAGTGAAAGATCGGGAAGCTCACCCCTCCACTTT; CDR3: CASSERSGSSPLHF; length: 14; size: few; J: TRBJ1-6; V: TRBV6-4; D: NA
DNA: TGCGCCAGCAGCACCTGGACTAGCGGGGGGATCGGTGAGCAGTTCTTC; CDR3: CASSTWTSGGIGEQFF; length: 16; size: NA; J: TRBJ2-1; V: TRBV5-1; D: TRBD2
DNA: TGTGCCAGCAGTTACGGGACTAGCTCCTACAATGAGCAGTTCTTC; CDR3: CASSYGTSSYNEQFF; length: 15; size: NA; J: TRBJ2-1; V: TRBV6-5; D: TRBD2
DNA: TGTGCCTGGAGTGTCGGAGGGGGCACAGATACGCAGTATTTT; CDR3: CAWSVGGGTDTQYF; length: 14; size: NA; J: TRBJ2-3; V: TRBV30; D: NA
DNA: TGTGCCAGCACCACCGACATTGGCAGGGTCGATAATTCACCCCTCCACTTT; CDR3: CASTTDIGRVDNSPLHF; length: 17; size: once; J: TRBJ1-6; V: TRBV27; D: NA
DNA: TGTGCCAGCAGCTTTGGGCCTAGCGGGACCTACGAGCAGTACTTC; CDR3: CASSFGPSGTYEQYF; length: 15; size: few; J: TRBJ2-7; V: TRBV11-2; D: TRBD2
DNA: TGCGCCAGCAGTGAGCCGAATTGGACAGGGGCCGGATCACCCCTCCACTTT; CDR3: CASSEPNWTGAGSPLHF; length: 17; size: NA; J: TRBJ1-6; V: TRBV10-2; D: TRBD1
DNA: TGTGCCAGCAGCTTAACCCCGGTCTACGAGCAGTACTTC; CDR3: CASSLTPVYEQYF; length: 13; size: NA; J: TRBJ2-7; V: TRBV11-3; D: NA